This entry is about one TCR beta chain. Its target is unknown. The data were obtained in a study of T and B cells in COVID-19 patients. Study-level information: Blood was sampled from COVID-19 patients who were either actively infected or recovered. The recovered cohort's median age was about 31 years, versus about 67 years in active infection. Of some 19 active-infection patients, over 9 were critically ill with mechanical ventilation or extracorporeal membrane oxygenation.

Whole-study findings and limits: The recovered cohort had under 3,000 exclusive TCR clusters, including 30 to 40 low generation probability clusters.

Germline V gene sequence: CDR1 LNHDA, CDR2 SQIVND (reference sequence). V dropped 3 bases and J dropped 3 bases, with 9 bases sitting between them. The CDR3 spans 13 residues. From blood, roughly 250-550 ng of genomic DNA served as TRB template. TRB rearrangements were amplified by multiplex PCR with BIOMED2 TRB-A/B primers. TCRdb re-analysed the multiplex PCR reads in MiXCR, keeping a single row per CDR3 protein. The table includes more than 15,000 distinct CDR3 sequences, under 30% detected once. The sequence came from a human donor who had recovered from COVID-19. Material: blood. This chain links TRBV19 with TRBJ2-7; D ambiguous. The CDR3 nucleotides are TGTGCCAGTAGTATTCGGGTTGACTACGAGCAGTACTTC. Protein product: CASSIRVDYEQYF.